What follows is one T cell receptor beta chain and its context. The data originate from a study of T-cell reconstitution after alpha-beta-depleted transplantation in children. Unique molecular identifiers were incorporated into the prepared TCRbeta library. TCRdb independently ran MiXCR on the PCR reads; one entry per CDR3 protein. The table lists approximately 590,000 distinct CDR3 sequences, roughly a tenth of them singletons, with less than 5% in the top ten. This sequence was found in a human donor who donated a stem cell graft to a child with acute myeloid leukemia. The sequenced sample was PBMCs from the stem cell graft donor, obtained from the stem cell graft.

The DNA for the CDR3 is TGCAGCGCCGAGACTAGCGGGAGTTACAATGAGCAGTTCTTC. It yields the protein CSAETSGSYNEQFF. J is TRBJ2-1 and V is TRBV29-1; 12 nucleotides align to TRBD2. The CDR3 sequence is 14 residues long. The junction had 5 bases not matched to a gene; V was cut back by 7 bases and J by 4 bases. Per the germline V gene, CDR1 is SQVTM and CDR2 is ANQGSEA.